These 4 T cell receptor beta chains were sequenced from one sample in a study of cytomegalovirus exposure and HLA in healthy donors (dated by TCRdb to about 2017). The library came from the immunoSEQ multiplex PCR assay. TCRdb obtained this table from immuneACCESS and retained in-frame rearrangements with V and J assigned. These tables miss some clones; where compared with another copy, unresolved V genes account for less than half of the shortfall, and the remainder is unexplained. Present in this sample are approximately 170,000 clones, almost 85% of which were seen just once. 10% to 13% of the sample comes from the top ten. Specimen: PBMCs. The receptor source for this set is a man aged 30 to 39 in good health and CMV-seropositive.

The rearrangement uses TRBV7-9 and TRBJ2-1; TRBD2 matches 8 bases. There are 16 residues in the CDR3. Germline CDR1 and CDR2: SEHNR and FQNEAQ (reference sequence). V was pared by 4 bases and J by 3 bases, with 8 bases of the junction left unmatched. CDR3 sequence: CASSSLRTSSYNEQFF. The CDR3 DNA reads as TGTGCCAGCAGCTCTCTAAGGACTAGCAGCTACAATGAGCAGTTCTTC.

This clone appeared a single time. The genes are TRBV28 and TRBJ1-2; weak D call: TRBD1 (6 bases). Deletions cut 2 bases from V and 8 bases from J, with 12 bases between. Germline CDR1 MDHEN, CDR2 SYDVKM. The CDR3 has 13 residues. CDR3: CASSLAGVGGYTF. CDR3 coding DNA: TGTGCCAGCAGTTTAGCAGGGGTGGGAGGCTACACCTTC.

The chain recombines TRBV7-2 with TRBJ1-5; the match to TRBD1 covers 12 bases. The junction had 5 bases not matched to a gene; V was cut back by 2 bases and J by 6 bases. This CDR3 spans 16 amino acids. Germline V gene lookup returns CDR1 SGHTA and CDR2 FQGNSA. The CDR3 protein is CASSLRDRGRIQPQHF. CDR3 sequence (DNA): TGTGCCAGCAGCTTAAGGGACAGGGGGCGAATTCAGCCCCAGCATTTT.

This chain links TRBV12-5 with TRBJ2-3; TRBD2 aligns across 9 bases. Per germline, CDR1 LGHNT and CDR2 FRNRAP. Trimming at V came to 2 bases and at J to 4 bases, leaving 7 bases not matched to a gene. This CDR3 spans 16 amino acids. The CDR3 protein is CASGLRLAGRSDTQYF. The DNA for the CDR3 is TGTGCTAGTGGTTTGCGGCTAGCGGGAAGGTCAGATACGCAGTATTTT.